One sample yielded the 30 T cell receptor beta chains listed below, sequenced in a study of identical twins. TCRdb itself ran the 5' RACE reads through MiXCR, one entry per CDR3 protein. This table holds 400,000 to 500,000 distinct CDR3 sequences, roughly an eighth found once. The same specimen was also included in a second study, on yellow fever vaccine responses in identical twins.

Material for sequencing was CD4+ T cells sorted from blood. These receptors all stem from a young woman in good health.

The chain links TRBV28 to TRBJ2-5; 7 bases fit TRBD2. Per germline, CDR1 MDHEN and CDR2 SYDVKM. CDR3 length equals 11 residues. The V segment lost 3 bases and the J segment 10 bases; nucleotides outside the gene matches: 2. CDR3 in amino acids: CASSFPGGQYF. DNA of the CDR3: TGTGCCAGCAGTTTTCCGGGGGGCCAGTACTTC.

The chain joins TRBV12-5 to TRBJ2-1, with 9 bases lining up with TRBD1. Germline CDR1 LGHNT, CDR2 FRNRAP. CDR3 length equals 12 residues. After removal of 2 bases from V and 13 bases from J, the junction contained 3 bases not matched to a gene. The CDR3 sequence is CASGLLTGGQFF. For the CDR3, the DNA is TGTGCTAGTGGTTTGCTTACAGGGGGCCAGTTCTTC.

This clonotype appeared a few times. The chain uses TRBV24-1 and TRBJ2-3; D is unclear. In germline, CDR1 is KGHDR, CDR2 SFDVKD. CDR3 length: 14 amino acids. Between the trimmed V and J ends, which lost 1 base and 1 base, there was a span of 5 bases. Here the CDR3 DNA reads TGTGCCACCAGTGATTTTTCCGGCACAGATACGCAGTATTTT. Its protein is CATSDFSGTDTQYF.

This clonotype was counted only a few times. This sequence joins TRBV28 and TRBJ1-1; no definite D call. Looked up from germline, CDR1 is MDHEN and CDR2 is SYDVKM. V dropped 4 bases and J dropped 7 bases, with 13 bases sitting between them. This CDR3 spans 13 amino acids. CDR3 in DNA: TGTGCCAGCAGTTCGGGTCCGCCCTTTGAAGCTTTCTTT. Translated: CASSSGPPFEAFF.

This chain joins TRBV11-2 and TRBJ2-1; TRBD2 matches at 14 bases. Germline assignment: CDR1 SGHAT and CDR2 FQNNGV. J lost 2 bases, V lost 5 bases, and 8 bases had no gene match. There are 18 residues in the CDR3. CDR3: CASSRGLAGAPPYNEQFF. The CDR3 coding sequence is TGTGCCAGCAGCCGGGGACTAGCGGGAGCTCCCCCCTACAATGAGCAGTTCTTC.

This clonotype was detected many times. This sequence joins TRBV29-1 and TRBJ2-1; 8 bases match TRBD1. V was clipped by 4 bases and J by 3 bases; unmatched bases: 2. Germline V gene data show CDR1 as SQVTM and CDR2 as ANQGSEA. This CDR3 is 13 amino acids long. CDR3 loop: CSVVGTGYNEQFF. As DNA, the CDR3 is TGCAGCGTTGTTGGGACAGGCTACAATGAGCAGTTCTTC.

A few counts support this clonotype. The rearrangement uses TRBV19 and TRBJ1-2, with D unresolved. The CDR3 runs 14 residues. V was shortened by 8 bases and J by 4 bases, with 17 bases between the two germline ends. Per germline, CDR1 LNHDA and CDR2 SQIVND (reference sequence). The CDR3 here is CASQDGATPYGYTF. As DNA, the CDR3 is TGTGCCAGTCAGGACGGAGCTACCCCCTATGGCTACACCTTC.

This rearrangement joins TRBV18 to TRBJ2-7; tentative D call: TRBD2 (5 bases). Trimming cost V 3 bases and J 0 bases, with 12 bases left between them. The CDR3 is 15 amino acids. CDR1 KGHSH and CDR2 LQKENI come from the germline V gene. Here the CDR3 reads CASSPASGGSYEQYF. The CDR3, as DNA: TGTGCCAGCTCACCGGCCTCCGGAGGCTCCTACGAGCAGTACTTC.

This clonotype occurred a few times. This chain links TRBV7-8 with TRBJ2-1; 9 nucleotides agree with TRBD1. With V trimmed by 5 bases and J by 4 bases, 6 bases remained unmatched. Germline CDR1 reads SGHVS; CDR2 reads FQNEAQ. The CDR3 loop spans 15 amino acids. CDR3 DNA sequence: TGTGCCAGCAGCGGGGGGACAGGGCGATACAATGAGCAGTTCTTC. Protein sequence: CASSGGTGRYNEQFF.

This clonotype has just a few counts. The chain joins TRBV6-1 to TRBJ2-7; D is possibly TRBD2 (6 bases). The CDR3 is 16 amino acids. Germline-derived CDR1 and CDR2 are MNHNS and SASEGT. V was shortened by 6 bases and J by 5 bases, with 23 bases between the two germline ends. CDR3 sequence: CASSEPGRSDSDEQYF. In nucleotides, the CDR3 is TGTGCCAGCAGCGAACCAGGGAGGAGCGATTCGGACGAGCAGTACTTC.

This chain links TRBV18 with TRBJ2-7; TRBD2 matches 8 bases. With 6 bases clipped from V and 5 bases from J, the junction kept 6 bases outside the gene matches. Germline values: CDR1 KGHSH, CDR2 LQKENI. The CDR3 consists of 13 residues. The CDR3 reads CASSPTSAHEQYF. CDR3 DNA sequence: TGTGCCAGCTCCCCGACTAGCGCCCACGAGCAGTACTTC.

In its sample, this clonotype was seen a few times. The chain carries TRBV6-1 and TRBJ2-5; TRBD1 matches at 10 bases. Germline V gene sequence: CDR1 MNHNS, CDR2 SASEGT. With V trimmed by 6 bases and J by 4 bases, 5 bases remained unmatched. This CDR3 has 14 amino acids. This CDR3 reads CASRDRDRGETQYF. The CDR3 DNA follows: TGTGCCAGCAGGGACCGGGACAGGGGAGAGACCCAGTACTTC.

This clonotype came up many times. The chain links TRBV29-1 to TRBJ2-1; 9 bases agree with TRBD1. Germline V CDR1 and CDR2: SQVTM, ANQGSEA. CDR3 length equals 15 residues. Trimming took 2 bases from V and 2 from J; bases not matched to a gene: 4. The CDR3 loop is CSVERTGDTYNEQFF. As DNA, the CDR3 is TGCAGCGTTGAAAGGACAGGGGACACCTACAATGAGCAGTTCTTC.

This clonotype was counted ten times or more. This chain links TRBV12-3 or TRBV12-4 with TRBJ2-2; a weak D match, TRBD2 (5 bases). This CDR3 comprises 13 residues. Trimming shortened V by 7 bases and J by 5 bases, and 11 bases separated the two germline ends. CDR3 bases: TGTGCCAGCACGATCCCGGGGACCGGGGAGCTGTTTTTT. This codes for CASTIPGTGELFF.

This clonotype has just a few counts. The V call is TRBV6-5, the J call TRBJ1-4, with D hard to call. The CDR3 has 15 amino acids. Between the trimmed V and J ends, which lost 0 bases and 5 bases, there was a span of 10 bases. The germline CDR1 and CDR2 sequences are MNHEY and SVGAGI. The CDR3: CASSYSAGLNEKLFF. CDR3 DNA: TGTGCCAGCAGTTACTCGGCAGGATTAAATGAAAAACTGTTTTTT.

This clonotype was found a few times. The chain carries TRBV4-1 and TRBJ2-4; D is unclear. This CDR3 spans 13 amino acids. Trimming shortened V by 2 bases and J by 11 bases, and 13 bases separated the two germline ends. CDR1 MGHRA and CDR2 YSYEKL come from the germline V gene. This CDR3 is CASSQHGLDLQYF. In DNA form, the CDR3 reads TGCGCCAGCAGCCAACACGGATTGGACCTTCAGTACTTC.

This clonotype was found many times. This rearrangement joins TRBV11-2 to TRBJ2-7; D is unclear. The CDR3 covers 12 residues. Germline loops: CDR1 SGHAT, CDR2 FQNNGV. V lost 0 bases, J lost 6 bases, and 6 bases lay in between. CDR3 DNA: TGTGCCAGCAGCTTAGAGGCCGGCGAGCAGTACTTC. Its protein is CASSLEAGEQYF.

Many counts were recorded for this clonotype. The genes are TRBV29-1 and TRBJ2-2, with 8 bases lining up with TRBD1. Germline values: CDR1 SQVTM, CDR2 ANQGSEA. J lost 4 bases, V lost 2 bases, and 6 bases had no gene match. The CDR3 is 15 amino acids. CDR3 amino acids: CSVERAGGFTGELFF. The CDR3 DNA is TGCAGCGTTGAAAGGGCAGGGGGCTTCACCGGGGAGCTGTTTTTT.

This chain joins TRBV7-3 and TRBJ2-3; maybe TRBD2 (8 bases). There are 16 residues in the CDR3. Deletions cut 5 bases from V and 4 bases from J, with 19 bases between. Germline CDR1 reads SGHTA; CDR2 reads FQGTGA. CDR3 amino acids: CASSEHGTRGPDTQYF. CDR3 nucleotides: TGTGCCAGCAGCGAACATGGGACTAGGGGGCCAGATACGCAGTATTTT.

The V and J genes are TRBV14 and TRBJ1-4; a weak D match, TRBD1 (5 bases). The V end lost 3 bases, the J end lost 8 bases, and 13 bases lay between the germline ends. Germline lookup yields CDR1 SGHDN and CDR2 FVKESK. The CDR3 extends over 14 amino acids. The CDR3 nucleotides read TGTGCCAGCAGCCATTCCGGGGGTTTAGAAAAACTGTTTTTT. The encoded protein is CASSHSGGLEKLFF.

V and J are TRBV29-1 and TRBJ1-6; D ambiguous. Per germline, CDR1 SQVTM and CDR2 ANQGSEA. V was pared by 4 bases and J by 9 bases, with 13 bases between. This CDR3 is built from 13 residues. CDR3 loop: CSVGWGEGSPLHF. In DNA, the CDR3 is TGCAGCGTTGGATGGGGTGAGGGTTCACCCCTCCACTTT. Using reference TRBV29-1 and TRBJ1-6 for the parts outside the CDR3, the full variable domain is SAVISQKPSRDICQRGTSLTIQCQVDSQVTMMFWYRQQPGQSLTLIATANQGSEATYESGFVIDKFPISRPNLTFSTLTVSNMSPEDSSIYLCSVGWGEGSPLHFGNGTRLTVT.

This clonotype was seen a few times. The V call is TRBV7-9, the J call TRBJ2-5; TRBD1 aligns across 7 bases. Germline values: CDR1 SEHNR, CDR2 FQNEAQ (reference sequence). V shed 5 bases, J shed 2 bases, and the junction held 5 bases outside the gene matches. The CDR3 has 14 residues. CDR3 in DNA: TGTGCCAGCAGCCCAGGGGGATGGCAAGAGACCCAGTACTTC. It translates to CASSPGGWQETQYF.

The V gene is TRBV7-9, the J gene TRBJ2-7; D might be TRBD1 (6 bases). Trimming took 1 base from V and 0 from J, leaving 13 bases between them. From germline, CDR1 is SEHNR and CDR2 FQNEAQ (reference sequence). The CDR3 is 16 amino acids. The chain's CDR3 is CASSLEPGVYSYEQYF. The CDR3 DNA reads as TGTGCCAGCAGCTTAGAGCCAGGGGTCTACTCCTACGAGCAGTACTTC.

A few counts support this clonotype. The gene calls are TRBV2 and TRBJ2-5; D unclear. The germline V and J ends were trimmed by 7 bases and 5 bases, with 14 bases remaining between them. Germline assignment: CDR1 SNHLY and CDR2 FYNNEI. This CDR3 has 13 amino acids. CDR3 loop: CASTRTRSETQYF. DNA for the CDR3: TGTGCCAGCACTAGGACCCGTTCGGAGACCCAGTACTTC.

DNA for the CDR3: TGTGCCAGCAGCCCTGTAGAGCGGGGGAACTATGAGCAGTTCTTC. Translated, it gives CASSPVERGNYEQFF. The chain joins TRBV7-3 to TRBJ2-1, with TRBD2 matching 8 bases. Germline V lookup: CDR1 SGHTA, CDR2 FQGTGA. Unmatched junction bases numbered 11, after V lost 5 bases and J lost 8 bases. The CDR3 loop spans 15 amino acids.

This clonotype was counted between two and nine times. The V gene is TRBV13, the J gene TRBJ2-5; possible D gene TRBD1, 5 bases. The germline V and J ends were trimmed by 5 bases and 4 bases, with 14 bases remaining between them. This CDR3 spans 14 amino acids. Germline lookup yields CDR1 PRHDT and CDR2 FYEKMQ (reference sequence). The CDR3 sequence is CASSRPPRVETQYF. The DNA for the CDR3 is TGTGCCAGCAGCCGCCCACCCAGGGTAGAGACCCAGTACTTC.

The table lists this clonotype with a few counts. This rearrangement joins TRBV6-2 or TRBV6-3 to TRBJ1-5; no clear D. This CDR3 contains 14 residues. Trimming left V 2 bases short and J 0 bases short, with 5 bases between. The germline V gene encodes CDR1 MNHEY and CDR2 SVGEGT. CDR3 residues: CASSYRLSNQPQHF. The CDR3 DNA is TGTGCCAGCAGTTACCGGCTTAGCAATCAGCCCCAGCATTTT.

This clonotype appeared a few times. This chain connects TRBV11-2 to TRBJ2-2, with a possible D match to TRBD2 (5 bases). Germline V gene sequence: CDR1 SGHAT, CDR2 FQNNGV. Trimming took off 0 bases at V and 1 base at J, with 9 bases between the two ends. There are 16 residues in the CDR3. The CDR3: CASSLDRRLNTGELFF. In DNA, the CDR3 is TGTGCCAGCAGCTTAGACCGGAGGTTGAACACCGGGGAGCTGTTTTTT. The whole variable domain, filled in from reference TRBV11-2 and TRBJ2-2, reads EAGVAQSPRYKIIEKRQSVAFWCNPISGHATLYWYQQILGQGPKLLIQFQNNGVVDDSQLPKDRFSAERLKGVDSTLKIQPAKLEDSAVYLCASSLDRRLNTGELFFGEGSRLTVL.

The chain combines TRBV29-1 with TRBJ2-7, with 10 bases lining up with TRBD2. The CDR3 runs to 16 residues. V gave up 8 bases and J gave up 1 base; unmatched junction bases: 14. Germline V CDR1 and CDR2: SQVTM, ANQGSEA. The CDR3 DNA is TGCAGCTACACTGGGGCTAGCGGGAGTTTTTCCTACGAGCAGTACTTC. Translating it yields CSYTGASGSFSYEQYF.

The CDR3 sequence is CASSQGTRSWETQYF. The DNA for the CDR3 is TGTGCCAGCAGCCAAGGGACCAGAAGTTGGGAGACCCAGTACTTC. The chain combines TRBV14 with TRBJ2-5, with D hard to call. CDR1 is SGHDN, CDR2 FVKESK, per germline. The CDR3 spans 15 residues. V lost 1 base to trimming and J lost 5 bases, with 14 bases between them.